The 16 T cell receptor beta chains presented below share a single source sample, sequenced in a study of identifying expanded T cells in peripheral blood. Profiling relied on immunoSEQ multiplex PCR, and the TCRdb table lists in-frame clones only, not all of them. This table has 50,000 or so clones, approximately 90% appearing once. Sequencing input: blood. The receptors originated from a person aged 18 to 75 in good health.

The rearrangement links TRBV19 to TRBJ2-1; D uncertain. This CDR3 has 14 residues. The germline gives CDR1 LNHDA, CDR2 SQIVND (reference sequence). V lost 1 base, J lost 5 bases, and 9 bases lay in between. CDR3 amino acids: CASSIGNFNNEQFF. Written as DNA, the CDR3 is TGTGCCAGTAGTATAGGGAATTTCAACAATGAGCAGTTCTTC.

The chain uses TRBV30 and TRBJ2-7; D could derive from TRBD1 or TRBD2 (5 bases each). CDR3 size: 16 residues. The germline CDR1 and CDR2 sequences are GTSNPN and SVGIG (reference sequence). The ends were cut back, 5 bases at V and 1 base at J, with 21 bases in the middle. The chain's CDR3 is CAWSNLLRDRSYEQYF. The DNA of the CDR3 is TGTGCCTGGTCGAATCTCCTCCGGGACCGATCCTACGAGCAGTACTTC.

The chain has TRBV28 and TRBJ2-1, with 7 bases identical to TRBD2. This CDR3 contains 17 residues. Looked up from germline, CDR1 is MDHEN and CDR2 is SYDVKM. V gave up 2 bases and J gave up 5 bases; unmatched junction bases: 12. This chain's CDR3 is CASSLNKETSPDNEQFF. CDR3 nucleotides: TGTGCCAGCAGTTTAAATAAAGAGACTAGCCCGGACAATGAGCAGTTCTTC. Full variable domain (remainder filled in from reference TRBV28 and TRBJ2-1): DVKVTQSSRYLVKRTGEKVFLECVQDMDHENMFWYRQDPGLGLRLIYFSYDVKMKEKGDIPEGYSVSREKKERFSLILESASTNQTSMYLCASSLNKETSPDNEQFFGPGTRLTVL.

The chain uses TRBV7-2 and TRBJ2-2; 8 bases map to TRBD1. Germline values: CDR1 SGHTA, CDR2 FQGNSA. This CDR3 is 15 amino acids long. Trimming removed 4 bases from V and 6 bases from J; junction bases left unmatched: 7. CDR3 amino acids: CASSSSGGNSGELFF. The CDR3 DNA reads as TGTGCCAGCAGCTCCTCAGGGGGCAATTCCGGGGAGCTGTTTTTT.

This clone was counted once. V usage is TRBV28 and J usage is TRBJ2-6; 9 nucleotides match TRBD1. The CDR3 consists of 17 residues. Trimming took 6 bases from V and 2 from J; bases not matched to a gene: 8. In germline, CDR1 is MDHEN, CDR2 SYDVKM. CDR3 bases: TGTGCCAGCAGCCGAAACCGGGACAGGGCTGGGGCCAACGTCCTGACTTTC. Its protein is CASSRNRDRAGANVLTF.

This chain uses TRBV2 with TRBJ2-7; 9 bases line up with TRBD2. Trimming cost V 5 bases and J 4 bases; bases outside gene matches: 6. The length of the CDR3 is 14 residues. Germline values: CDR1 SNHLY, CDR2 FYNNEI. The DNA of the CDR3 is TGTGCCAGCAGTTCAGCGGGGGGCCCGTACGAGCAGTACTTC. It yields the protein CASSSAGGPYEQYF.

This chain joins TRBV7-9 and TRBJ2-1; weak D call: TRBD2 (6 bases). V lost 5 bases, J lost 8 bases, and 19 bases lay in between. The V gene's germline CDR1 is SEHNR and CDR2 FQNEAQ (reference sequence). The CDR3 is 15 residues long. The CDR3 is CASSPRTMYVDEQFF. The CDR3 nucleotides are TGTGCCAGCAGCCCAAGGACTATGTACGTCGATGAGCAGTTCTTC. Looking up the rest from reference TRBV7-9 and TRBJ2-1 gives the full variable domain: DTGVSQNPRHKITKRGQNVTFRCDPISEHNRLYWYRQTLGQGPEFLTYFQNEAQLEKSRLLSDRFSAERPKGSFSTLEIQRTEQGDSAMYLCASSPRTMYVDEQFFGPGTRLTVL.

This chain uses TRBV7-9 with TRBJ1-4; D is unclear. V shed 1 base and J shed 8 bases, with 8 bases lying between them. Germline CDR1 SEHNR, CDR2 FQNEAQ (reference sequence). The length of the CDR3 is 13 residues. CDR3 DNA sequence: TGTGCCAGCAGCTTAGTTGGCAGCGAAAAACTGTTTTTT. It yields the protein CASSLVGSEKLFF.

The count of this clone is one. The CDR3 DNA reads TGTGCCAGCAGCTTATGGGACAGGGACCCGGATACGCAGTATTTT. It codes for CASSLWDRDPDTQYF. The chain joins TRBV5-6 to TRBJ2-3; 9 nucleotides match TRBD1. The V gene end was trimmed by 2 bases and the J gene end by 6 bases; junction bases not matched to a gene: 7. The germline gives CDR1 SGHDT, CDR2 YYEEEE. The CDR3 is made up of 15 amino acids.

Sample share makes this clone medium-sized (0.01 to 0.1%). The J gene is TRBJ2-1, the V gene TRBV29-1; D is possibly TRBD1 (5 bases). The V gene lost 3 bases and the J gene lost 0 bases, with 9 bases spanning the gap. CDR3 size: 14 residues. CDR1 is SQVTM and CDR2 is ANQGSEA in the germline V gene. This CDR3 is CSVEVDSSYNEQFF. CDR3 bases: TGCAGCGTTGAGGTCGACAGCTCCTACAATGAGCAGTTCTTC.

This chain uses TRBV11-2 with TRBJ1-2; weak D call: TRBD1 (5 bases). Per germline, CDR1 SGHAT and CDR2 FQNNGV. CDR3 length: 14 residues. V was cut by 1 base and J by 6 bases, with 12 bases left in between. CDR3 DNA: TGTGCCAGCAGCTTAGGGGACCTCCTCGATGGCTACACCTTC. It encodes CASSLGDLLDGYTF.

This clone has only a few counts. The CDR3 region is CASSLEGTGGFGNTIYF. As DNA, the CDR3 is TGTGCCAGCAGCTTGGAAGGTACAGGGGGCTTTGGAAACACCATATATTTT. V gene TRBV5-6 combines with J gene TRBJ1-3; 9 bases match TRBD1. CDR1 is SGHDT and CDR2 is YYEEEE in the germline V gene. The trim removed 0 bases at V and 3 bases at J, leaving 7 bases unmatched. CDR3 length: 17 amino acids.

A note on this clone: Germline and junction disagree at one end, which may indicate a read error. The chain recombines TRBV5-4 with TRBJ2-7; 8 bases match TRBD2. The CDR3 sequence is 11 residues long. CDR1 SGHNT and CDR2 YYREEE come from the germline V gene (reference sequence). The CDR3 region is CASSLMGLVSF. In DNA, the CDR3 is TGTGCCAGCAGCTTGATGGGACTAGTATCTTTC.

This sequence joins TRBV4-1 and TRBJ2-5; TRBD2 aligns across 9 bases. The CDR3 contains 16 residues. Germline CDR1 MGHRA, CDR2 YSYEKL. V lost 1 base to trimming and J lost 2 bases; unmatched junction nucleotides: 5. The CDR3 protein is CASSQGVAGAQETQYF. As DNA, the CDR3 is TGCGCCAGCAGCCAAGGGGTAGCGGGGGCACAAGAGACCCAGTACTTC.

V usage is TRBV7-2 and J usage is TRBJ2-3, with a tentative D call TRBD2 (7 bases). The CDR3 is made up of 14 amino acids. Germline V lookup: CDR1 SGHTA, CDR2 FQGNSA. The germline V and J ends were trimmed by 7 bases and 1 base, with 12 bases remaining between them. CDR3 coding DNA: TGTGCCAGCAACCGGGGGGCCGGCACAGATACGCAGTATTTT. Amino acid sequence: CASNRGAGTDTQYF.

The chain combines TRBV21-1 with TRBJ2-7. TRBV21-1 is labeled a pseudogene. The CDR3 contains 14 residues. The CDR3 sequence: CASSKFRGPYEQYF. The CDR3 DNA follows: TGTGCCAGCAGCAAATTTCGGGGCCCCTACGAGCAGTACTTC.